The next 5 T cell receptor beta chains were all read from a single sample in a study of blood T cells in healthy people across ages. For the second PCR, which ran for about 7 to 11 cycles, a sample-barcoded 5' primer and a J-beta primer mix were used. Each CDR3 protein is one row after TCRdb ran MiXCR on the 5' RACE reads. Counted here are roughly 730,000 distinct CDR3 sequences, roughly 56% occurring once; the ten biggest clones make up 20% to 30%. Material: blood. The receptors stem from a man aged 35 to 55 in good health.

The chain couples TRBV19 to TRBJ2-3; 15 nucleotides agree with TRBD2. CDR3 length: 15 residues. V lost 7 bases to trimming and J lost 3 bases; unmatched junction nucleotides: 2. Germline loops: CDR1 LNHDA, CDR2 SQIVND (reference sequence). The CDR3 sequence is CASIGTSGRTDTQYF. The CDR3, as DNA: TGTGCCAGTATTGGGACTAGCGGGAGGACAGATACGCAGTATTTT.

The V call is TRBV29-1, the J call TRBJ1-2; 10 positions match TRBD1. The trim removed 4 bases at V and 2 bases at J, leaving 4 bases unmatched. This CDR3 comprises 14 residues. Germline V gene sequence: CDR1 SQVTM, CDR2 ANQGSEA. The CDR3 protein is CSVGQGASNYGYTF. The CDR3 DNA sequence: TGCAGCGTTGGACAGGGGGCGTCAAACTATGGCTACACCTTC. The whole variable domain, filled in from reference TRBV29-1 and TRBJ1-2, reads SAVISQKPSRDICQRGTSLTIQCQVDSQVTMMFWYRQQPGQSLTLIATANQGSEATYESGFVIDKFPISRPNLTFSTLTVSNMSPEDSSIYLCSVGQGASNYGYTFGSGTRLTVV.

This sequence joins TRBV15 and TRBJ2-6, with unresolved D. The germline V gene has CDR1 LNHNV and CDR2 YYDKDF (reference sequence). Trimming pared 1 base from V and 0 bases from J, leaving 7 bases between. The CDR3 sequence is 16 residues long. The CDR3 DNA reads TGTGCCACCAGCAGAGGTCGATTCTCTGGGGCCAACGTCCTGACTTTC. Its protein is CATSRGRFSGANVLTF. Variable domain in full (rest from reference TRBV15 and TRBJ2-6): DAMVIQNPRYQVTQFGKPVTLSCSQTLNHNVMYWYQQKSSQAPKLLFHYYDKDFNNEADTPDNFQSRRPNTSFCFLDIRSPGLGDTAMYLCATSRGRFSGANVLTFGAGSRLTVL.

The rearrangement links TRBV6-2 or TRBV6-3 to TRBJ1-1; D remains ambiguous. CDR3 length equals 13 residues. CDR1 and CDR2 from the germline V gene are MNHEY and SVGEGT. The V and J ends lost 5 bases and 1 base respectively, with 8 bases between them. The CDR3 loop is CASSQQTNTEAFF. CDR3 nucleotide sequence: TGTGCCAGCAGTCAACAGACGAACACTGAAGCTTTCTTT.

On this clonotype: A junction boundary mismatches the germline segment, possibly from a read error. This chain joins TRBV3-1 and TRBJ2-5; 9 bases map to TRBD1. The CDR3 extends over 17 amino acids. Germline CDR1 LGHDT, CDR2 YNNKEL (reference sequence). For the CDR3, the DNA is TGTGCCAGTAGCCAACCTGCCGGGACAGGGAAAGAAGAGATCCAGTACTTC. It is translated as CASSQPAGTGKEEIQYF.